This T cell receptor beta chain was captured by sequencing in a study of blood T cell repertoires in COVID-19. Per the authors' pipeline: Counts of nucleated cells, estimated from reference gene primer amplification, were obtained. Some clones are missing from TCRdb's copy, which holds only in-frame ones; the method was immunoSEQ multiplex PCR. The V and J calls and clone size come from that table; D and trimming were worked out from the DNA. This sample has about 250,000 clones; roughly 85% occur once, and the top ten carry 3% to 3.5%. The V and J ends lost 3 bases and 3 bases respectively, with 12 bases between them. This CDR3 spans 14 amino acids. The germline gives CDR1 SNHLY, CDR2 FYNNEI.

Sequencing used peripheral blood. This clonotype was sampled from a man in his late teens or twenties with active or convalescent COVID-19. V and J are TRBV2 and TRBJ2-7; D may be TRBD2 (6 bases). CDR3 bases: TGTGCCAGCAGTGATTGGGCGGGGAACTACGAGCAGTACTTC. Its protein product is CASSDWAGNYEQYF.